These 8 T cell receptor beta chains came from one sample sequenced in a study of blood T cell repertoires in COVID-19. Profiling relied on immunoSEQ multiplex PCR, and the TCRdb table lists in-frame clones only, not all of them. This table has 60,000 or so clones, 85% to 90% appearing once. Sequencing input: peripheral blood. Receptors originate from a man between 60 and 75 years old with active COVID-19.

The chain uses TRBV19 and TRBJ2-1; 9 bases map to TRBD1. Germline V gives CDR1 LNHDA, CDR2 SQIVND (reference sequence). The V segment lost 3 bases and the J segment 6 bases; nucleotides outside the gene matches: 9. The CDR3 spans 16 residues. The CDR3 DNA sequence: TGTGCCAGTAGTATTATCAGGGGACAGGGAAGCAATGAGCAGTTCTTC. This encodes CASSIIRGQGSNEQFF.

There are a few counts of this clone. The chain uses TRBV4-1 and TRBJ2-3; D may be TRBD2 (5 bases). Germline V lookup: CDR1 MGHRA, CDR2 YSYEKL. Trimming left V 0 bases short and J 1 base short, with 14 bases between. The CDR3 is 17 amino acids. This CDR3 reads CASSQDGGGSGTDTQYF. CDR3 DNA sequence: TGCGCCAGCAGCCAAGACGGCGGAGGTTCCGGCACAGATACGCAGTATTTT.

This clone showed up just once. The chain is built from TRBV7-9 and TRBJ1-1, with 7 bases aligning to TRBD1. CDR1 is SEHNR, CDR2 FQNEAQ, per germline (reference sequence). This CDR3 is built from 11 residues. V lost 5 bases, J lost 7 bases, and 1 base stayed unmatched. The CDR3 region has the DNA TGTGCCAGCAGCCGACAGGGTGAAGCTTTCTTT. Protein product: CASSRQGEAFF.

This clone was observed once. The V and J genes are TRBV25-1 and TRBJ2-3; tentatively, D is TRBD1 (6 bases). This CDR3 is built from 16 residues. The V gene's germline CDR1 is MGHDK and CDR2 SYGVNS. The germline V and J ends were trimmed by 7 bases and 3 bases, with 20 bases remaining between them. DNA for the CDR3: TGTGCCAGCACCATTTCTATAGGGCAGGGGACAGATACGCAGTATTTT. Translation gives CASTISIGQGTDTQYF. Complete variable domain (other parts from reference TRBV25-1 and TRBJ2-3): EADIYQTPRYLVIGTGKKITLECSQTMGHDKMYWYQQDPGMELHLIHYSYGVNSTEKGDLSSESTVSRIRTEHFPLTLESARPSHTSQYLCASTISIGQGTDTQYFGPGTRLTVL.

This chain uses TRBV2 with TRBJ1-5; D gene unclear. The germline V gene encodes CDR1 SNHLY and CDR2 FYNNEI. The CDR3 covers 17 residues. Trimming pared 0 bases from V and 5 bases from J, leaving 17 bases between. The CDR3 DNA follows: TGTGCCAGCAGTGAAGCGGAGGACTCCCCCGGGGATCAGCCCCAGCATTTT. Amino acid sequence: CASSEAEDSPGDQPQHF.

V usage is TRBV7-9 and J usage is TRBJ1-2, with 8 bases aligning to TRBD1. Germline V gene data show CDR1 as SEHNR and CDR2 as FQNEAQ (reference sequence). After removal of 5 bases from V and 0 bases from J, the junction contained 11 bases not matched to a gene. This CDR3 region has 17 residues. CDR3 region: CASSPGQGFSANYGYTF. DNA for the CDR3: TGTGCCAGCAGCCCAGGACAGGGCTTTTCAGCTAACTATGGCTACACCTTC.

This chain links TRBV7-3 with TRBJ2-1; D is possibly TRBD2 (5 bases). The CDR3 sequence is 15 residues long. Germline CDR1 reads SGHTA; CDR2 reads FQGTGA. The V end lost 2 bases, the J end lost 1 base, and 9 bases lay between the germline ends. The CDR3 is CASSLLASSYNEQFF. DNA for the CDR3: TGTGCCAGCAGCTTACTAGCAAGTTCCTACAATGAGCAGTTCTTC.

The V and J genes are TRBV20-1 and TRBJ2-7; D is ambiguous. Between the trimmed V and J ends, which lost 1 base and 4 bases, there was a span of 5 bases. The germline gives CDR1 DFQATT, CDR2 SNEGSKA (reference sequence). This CDR3 has 11 amino acids. The DNA of the CDR3 is TGCAGTGCTAGAGCCATTTACGAGCAGTACTTC. Amino acids: CSARAIYEQYF.